Reported below is one TCR beta chain. These data are taken from a study of blood T cell repertoires in COVID-19. From germline, CDR1 is SGHRS and CDR2 YFSETQ. V lost 4 bases and J 0 bases, leaving 17 bases between the germline ends. The CDR3 consists of 17 residues. Generated by immunoSEQ multiplex PCR, the TCRdb table keeps only in-frame clones and is missing some. The data contain about 47,000 clones, just under 70% of them singletons. The material sequenced was peripheral blood. The chain carries TRBV5-1 and TRBJ1-3; D might be TRBD1 (5 bases). This sequence was found in a man of 80 years or more with acute or convalescent COVID-19. The CDR3 coding sequence is TGCGCCAGCAGCGAGCAGGACGGGGGGAGCTCTGGAAACACCATATATTTT. This codes for CASSEQDGGSSGNTIYF.